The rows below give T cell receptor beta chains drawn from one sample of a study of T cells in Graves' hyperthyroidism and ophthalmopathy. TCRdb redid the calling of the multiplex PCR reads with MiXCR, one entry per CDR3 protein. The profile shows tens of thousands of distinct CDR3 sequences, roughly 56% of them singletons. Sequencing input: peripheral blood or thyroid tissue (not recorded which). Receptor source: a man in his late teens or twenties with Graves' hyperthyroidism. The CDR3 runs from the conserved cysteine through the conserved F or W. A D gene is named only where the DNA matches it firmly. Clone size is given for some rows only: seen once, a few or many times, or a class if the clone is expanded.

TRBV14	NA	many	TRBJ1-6	CASSQGIYSPLHF	TGTGCCAGCAGCCAAGGCATTTATTCACCCCTCCACTTT
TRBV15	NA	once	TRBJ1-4	CATSSGGEKLFF	TGTGCCACCAGCAGCGGGGGGGAAAAACTGTTTTTT
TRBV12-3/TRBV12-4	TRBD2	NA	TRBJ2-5	CASKTGLIETQYF	TGTGCCAGCAAAACGGGACTAATAGAGACCCAGTACTTC
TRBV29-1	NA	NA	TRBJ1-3	CSARSGNTIYF	TGCAGCGCCAGGAGTGGAAACACCATATATTTT
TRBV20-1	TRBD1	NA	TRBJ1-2	CSASGDRGDYGYTF	TGCAGTGCTAGTGGGGACAGGGGGGACTATGGCTACACCTTC
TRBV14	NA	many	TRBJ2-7	CASSQEIAYEQYF	TGTGCCAGCAGCCAAGAGATCGCCTACGAGCAGTACTTC
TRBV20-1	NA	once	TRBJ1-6	CSARSLTLAYNSPLHF	TGCAGTGCTAGGAGTCTCACTCTCGCCTATAATTCACCCCTCCACTTT
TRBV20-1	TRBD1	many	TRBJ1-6	CSASKGAGNSPLHF	TGCAGTGCTAGTAAGGGGGCGGGTAATTCACCCCTCCACTTT
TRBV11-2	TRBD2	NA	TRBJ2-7	CASRAGGYEQYF	TGTGCCAGCCGAGCGGGGGGTTACGAGCAGTACTTC
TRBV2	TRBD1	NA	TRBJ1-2	CASRGGTGYGYTF	TGTGCCAGCAGAGGAGGGACAGGCTATGGCTACACCTTC
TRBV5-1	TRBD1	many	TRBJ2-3	CASSSPGQGADTQYF	TGCGCCAGCAGCTCGCCGGGACAGGGGGCAGATACGCAGTATTTT
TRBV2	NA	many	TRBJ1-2	CASSEGQSRASGYTF	TGTGCCAGCAGTGAAGGACAGTCGCGGGCGAGTGGCTACACCTTC
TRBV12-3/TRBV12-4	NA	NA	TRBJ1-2	CASTRVAGYTF	TGTGCCAGCACCAGAGTTGCTGGCTACACCTTC
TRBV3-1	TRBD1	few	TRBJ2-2	CASSQAYRDRNTGELFF	TGTGCCAGCAGCCAAGCTTACCGGGACAGAAACACCGGGGAGCTGTTTTTT
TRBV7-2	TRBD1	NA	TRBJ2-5	CASSLTRGLGPQYF	TGTGCCAGCAGCTTAACGAGGGGGCTAGGGCCCCAGTACTTC
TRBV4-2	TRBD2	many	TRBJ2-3	CASSRTSADTQYF	TGTGCCAGCAGCCGGACTAGCGCAGATACGCAGTATTTT
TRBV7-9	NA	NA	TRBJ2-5	CASSASGRPEETQYF	TGTGCCAGCAGCGCCAGTGGCCGACCAGAAGAGACCCAGTACTTC
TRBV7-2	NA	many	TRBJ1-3	CASSPNRDSGNTIYF	TGTGCCAGCAGCCCTAACCGAGACTCTGGAAACACCATATATTTT
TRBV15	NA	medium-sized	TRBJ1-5	CATSRDITGNGNQPQHF	TGTGCCACCAGCAGAGATATTACAGGGAACGGCAATCAGCCCCAGCATTTT
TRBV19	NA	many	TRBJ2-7	CASSMGRVSYEQYF	TGTGCCAGTAGTATGGGCAGGGTTTCCTACGAGCAGTACTTC
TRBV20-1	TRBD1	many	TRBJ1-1	CSADRGLNTEAFF	TGCAGTGCCGACAGGGGGCTGAACACTGAAGCTTTCTTT
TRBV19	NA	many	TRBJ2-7	CATEGPATYEQYF	TGTGCCACCGAGGGTCCAGCAACCTACGAGCAGTACTTC
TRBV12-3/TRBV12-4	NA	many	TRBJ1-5	CASSLLGMGISGNQPQHF	TGTGCCAGCAGTTTACTGGGGATGGGAATCAGTGGGAATCAGCCCCAGCATTTT
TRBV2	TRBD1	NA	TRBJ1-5	CASSQDRDQPQHF	TGTGCCAGCAGCCAGGACAGGGATCAGCCCCAGCATTTT
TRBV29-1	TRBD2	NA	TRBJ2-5	CSVKPGTSGAYQETQYF	TGCAGCGTGAAGCCCGGGACTAGCGGGGCGTACCAAGAGACCCAGTACTTC
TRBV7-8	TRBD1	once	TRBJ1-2	CASSLATGGGYGYTF	TGTGCCAGCAGCTTAGCGACAGGGGGAGGCTATGGCTACACCTTC
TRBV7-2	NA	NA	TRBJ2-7	CASSLVGQGARYEQYF	TGTGCCAGCAGCTTAGTAGGTCAGGGAGCACGATACGAGCAGTACTTC
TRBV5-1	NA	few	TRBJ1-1	CASSLWQQNTEAFF	TGCGCCAGCAGCTTATGGCAGCAGAACACTGAAGCTTTCTTT
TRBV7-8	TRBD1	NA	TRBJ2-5	CASTEDRVETQYF	TGTGCCAGCACCGAGGACAGGGTGGAGACCCAGTACTTC
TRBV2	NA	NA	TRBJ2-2	CASSEPLPEELFF	TGTGCCAGCAGTGAACCTCTACCGGAGGAGCTGTTTTTT
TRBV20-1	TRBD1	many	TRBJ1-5	CSANLGTGWNQPQHF	TGCAGTGCCAACCTCGGGACAGGATGGAATCAGCCCCAGCATTTT
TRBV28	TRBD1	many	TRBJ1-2	CASSSGQGYGYTF	TGTGCCAGCAGTTCCGGACAGGGCTATGGCTACACCTTC
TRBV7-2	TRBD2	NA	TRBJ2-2	CASSSRRLAGATGELFF	TGTGCCAGCAGCTCCCGCCGGCTAGCGGGGGCGACCGGGGAGCTGTTTTTT
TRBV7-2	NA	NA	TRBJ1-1	CVNSQTRNTEAFF	TGTGTCAACAGCCAAACAAGGAACACTGAAGCTTTCTTT
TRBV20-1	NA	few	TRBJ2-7	CSAKTSHEQYF	TGCAGTGCAAAAACCAGCCACGAGCAGTACTTC